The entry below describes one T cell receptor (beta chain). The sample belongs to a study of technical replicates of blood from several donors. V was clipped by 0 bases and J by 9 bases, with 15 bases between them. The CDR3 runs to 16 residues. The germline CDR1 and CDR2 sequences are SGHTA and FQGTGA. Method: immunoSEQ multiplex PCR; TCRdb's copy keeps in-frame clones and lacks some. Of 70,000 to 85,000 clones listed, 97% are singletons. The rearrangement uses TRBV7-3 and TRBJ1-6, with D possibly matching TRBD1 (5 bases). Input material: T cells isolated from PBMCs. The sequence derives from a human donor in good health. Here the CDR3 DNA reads TGTGCCAGCAGCTTAACCCCAGCCAGGGATGGTTCACCCCTCCACTTT. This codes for CASSLTPARDGSPLHF. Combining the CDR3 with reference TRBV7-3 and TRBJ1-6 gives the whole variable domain GAGVSQTPSNKVTEKGKYVELRCDPISGHTALYWYRQSLGQGPEFLIYFQGTGAADDSGLPNDRFFAVRPEGSVSTLKIQRTERGDSAVYLCASSLTPARDGSPLHFGNGTRLTVT.